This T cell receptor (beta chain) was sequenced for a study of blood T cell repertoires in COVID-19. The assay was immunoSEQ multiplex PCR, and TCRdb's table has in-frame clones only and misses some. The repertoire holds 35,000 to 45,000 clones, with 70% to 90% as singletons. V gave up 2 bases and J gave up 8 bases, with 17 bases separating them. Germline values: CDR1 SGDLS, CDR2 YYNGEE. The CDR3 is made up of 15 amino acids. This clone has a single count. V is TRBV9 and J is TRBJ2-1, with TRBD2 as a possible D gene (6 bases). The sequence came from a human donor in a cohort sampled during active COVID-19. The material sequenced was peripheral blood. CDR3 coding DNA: TGTGCCAGCAGCGTGGACTACCTCAATATGGATGAGCAGTTCTTC. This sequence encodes CASSVDYLNMDEQFF.